This is a list of T cell receptor beta chains from one sample in a study of response to subunit inactivated influenza vaccine. TCRdb called the RT-PCR reads again in MiXCR, with one record for every CDR3 protein. The table has approximately 480,000 distinct CDR3 sequences, about a tenth seen once. Sample: PBMCs from blood, taken roughly 6 weeks after vaccination. The receptors derive from a man aged 45 to 65 who received an inactivated influenza vaccine. The CDR3 runs from the conserved cysteine through the conserved F or W. The order of the fields is CDR3 length, V gene, J gene, CDR3 protein.

cdr3_length: 14; v_call: TRBV6-5; j_call: TRBJ1-2; cdr3_aa: CASRYTGGSYGYTF
cdr3_length: 15; v_call: TRBV4-1; j_call: TRBJ2-7; cdr3_aa: CASSTVWDSPLEQYF
cdr3_length: 16; v_call: TRBV7-2; j_call: TRBJ2-7; cdr3_aa: CASSLVGGRGGSEQYF
cdr3_length: 15; v_call: TRBV6-5; j_call: TRBJ2-1; cdr3_aa: CASSYSLAARDEQFF
cdr3_length: 16; v_call: TRBV10-3; j_call: TRBJ2-7; cdr3_aa: CAIGLDQGFSSYEQYF
cdr3_length: 13; v_call: TRBV19; j_call: TRBJ2-1; cdr3_aa: CASSNRLAVEQFF
cdr3_length: 14; v_call: TRBV9; j_call: TRBJ2-2; cdr3_aa: CASSVNGDTGELFF
cdr3_length: 14; v_call: TRBV10-3; j_call: TRBJ2-7; cdr3_aa: CAISDPGGSYEQYF
cdr3_length: 15; v_call: TRBV7-2; j_call: TRBJ2-5; cdr3_aa: CASSSRGRYQETQYF
cdr3_length: 14; v_call: TRBV10-3; j_call: TRBJ1-5; cdr3_aa: CAISESNGGQPQHF
cdr3_length: 15; v_call: TRBV5-5; j_call: TRBJ1-3; cdr3_aa: CASSFRPNSGNTIYF